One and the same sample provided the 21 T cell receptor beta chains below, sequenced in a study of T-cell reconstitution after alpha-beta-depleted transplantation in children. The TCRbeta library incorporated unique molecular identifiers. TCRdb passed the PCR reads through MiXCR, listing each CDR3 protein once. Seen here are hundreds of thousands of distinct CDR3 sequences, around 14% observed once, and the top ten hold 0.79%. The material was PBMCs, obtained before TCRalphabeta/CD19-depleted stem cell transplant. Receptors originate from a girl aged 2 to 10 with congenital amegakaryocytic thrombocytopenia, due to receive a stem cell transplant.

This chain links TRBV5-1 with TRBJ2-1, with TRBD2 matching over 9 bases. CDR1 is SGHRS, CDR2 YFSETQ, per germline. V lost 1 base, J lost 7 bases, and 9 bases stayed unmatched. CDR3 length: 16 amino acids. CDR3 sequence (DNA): TGCGCCAGCAGCTTGCGACTAGCGGAGGCCGGGAATGAGCAGTTCTTC. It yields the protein CASSLRLAEAGNEQFF.

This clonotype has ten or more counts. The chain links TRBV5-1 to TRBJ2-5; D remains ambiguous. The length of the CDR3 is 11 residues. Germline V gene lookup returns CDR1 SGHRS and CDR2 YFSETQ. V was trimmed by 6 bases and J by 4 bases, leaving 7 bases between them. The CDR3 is CASTWGETQYF. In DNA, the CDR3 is TGCGCCAGCACATGGGGAGAGACCCAGTACTTC. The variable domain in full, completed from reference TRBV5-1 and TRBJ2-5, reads KAGVTQTPRYLIKTRGQQVTLSCSPISGHRSVSWYQQTPGQGLQFLFEYFSETQRNKGNFPGRFSGRQFSNSRSEMNVSTLELGDSALYLCASTWGETQYFGPGTRLLVL.

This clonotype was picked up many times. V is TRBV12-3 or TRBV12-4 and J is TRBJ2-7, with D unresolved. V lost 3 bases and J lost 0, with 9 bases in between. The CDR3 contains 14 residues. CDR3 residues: CASSLRRSSYEQYF. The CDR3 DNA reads TGTGCCAGCAGTTTGCGGCGGAGCTCCTACGAGCAGTACTTC.

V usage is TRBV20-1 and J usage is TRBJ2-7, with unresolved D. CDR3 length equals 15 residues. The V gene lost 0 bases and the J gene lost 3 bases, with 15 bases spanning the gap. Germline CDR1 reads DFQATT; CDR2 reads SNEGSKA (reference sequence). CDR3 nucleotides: TGCAGTGCTAGAGATCTCAAGGGTTGGGACTACGAGCAGTACTTC. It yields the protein CSARDLKGWDYEQYF.

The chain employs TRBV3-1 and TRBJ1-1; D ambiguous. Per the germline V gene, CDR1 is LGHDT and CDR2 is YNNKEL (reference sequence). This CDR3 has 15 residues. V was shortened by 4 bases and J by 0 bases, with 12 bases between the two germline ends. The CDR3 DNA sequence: TGTGCCAGCAGCCTTGAGTGGCAGCTGAACACTGAAGCTTTCTTT. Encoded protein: CASSLEWQLNTEAFF.

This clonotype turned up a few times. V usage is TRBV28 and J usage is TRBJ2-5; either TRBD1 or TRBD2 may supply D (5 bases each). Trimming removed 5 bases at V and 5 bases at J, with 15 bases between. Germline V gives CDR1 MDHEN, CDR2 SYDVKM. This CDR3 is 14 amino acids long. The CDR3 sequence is CASSAVGVAETQYF. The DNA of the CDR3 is TGTGCCAGCAGTGCCGTGGGGGTCGCGGAGACCCAGTACTTC.

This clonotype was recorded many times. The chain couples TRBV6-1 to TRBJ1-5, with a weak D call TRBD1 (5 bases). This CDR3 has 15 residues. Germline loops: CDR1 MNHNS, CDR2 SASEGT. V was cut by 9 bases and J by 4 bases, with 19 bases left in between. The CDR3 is CASQGRSGLNQPQHF. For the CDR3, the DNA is TGTGCCAGTCAGGGAAGGAGCGGTCTAAATCAGCCCCAGCATTTT.

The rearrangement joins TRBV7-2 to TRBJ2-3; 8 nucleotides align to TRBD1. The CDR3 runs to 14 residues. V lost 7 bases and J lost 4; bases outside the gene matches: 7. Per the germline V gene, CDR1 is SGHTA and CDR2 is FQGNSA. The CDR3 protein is CASIKRRGPDTQYF. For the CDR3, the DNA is TGTGCCAGCATCAAGCGCAGGGGGCCAGATACGCAGTATTTT.

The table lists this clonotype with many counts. CDR3 bases: TGTGCCAGCAGTTTAAAATACGGGTTTGTCCGGGATACGCAGTATTTT. Its protein product is CASSLKYGFVRDTQYF. The chain employs TRBV28 and TRBJ2-3; D not certain. In germline, CDR1 is MDHEN, CDR2 SYDVKM. This CDR3 has 16 residues. V was shortened by 2 bases and J by 6 bases, with 18 bases between the two germline ends.

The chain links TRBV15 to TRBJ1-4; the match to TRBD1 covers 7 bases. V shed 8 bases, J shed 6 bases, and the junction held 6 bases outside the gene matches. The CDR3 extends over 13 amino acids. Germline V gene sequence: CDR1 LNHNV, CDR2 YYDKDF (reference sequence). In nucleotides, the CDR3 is TGTGCCACCTCCGGGACAGTGGATGAAAAACTGTTTTTT. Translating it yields CATSGTVDEKLFF.

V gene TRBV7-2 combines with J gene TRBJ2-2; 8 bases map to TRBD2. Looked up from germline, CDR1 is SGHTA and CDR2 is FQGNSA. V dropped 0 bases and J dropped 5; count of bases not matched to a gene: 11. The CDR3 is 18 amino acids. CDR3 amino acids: CASSLARGTGGQTGELFF. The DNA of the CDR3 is TGTGCCAGCAGCTTAGCGAGGGGAACGGGAGGGCAAACCGGGGAGCTGTTTTTT.

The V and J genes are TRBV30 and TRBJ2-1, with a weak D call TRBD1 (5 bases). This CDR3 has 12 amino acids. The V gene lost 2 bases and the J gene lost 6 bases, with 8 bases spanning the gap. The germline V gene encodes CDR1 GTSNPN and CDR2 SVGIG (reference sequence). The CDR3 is CAWSYQGNEQFF. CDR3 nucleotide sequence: TGTGCCTGGAGTTACCAGGGCAATGAGCAGTTCTTC. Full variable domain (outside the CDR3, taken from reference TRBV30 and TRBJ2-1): SQTIHQWPATLVQPVGSPLSLECTVEGTSNPNLYWYRQAAGRGLQLLFYSVGIGQISSEVPQNLSASRPQDRQFILSSKKLLLSDSGFYLCAWSYQGNEQFFGPGTRLTVL.

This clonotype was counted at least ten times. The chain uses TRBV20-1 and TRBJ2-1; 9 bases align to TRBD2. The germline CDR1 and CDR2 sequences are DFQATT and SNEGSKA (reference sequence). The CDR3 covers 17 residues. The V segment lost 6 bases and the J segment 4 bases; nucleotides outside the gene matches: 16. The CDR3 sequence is CSAPPAASGTFYNEQFF. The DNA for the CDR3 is TGCAGTGCCCCTCCCGCGGCTAGCGGGACATTTTACAATGAGCAGTTCTTC.

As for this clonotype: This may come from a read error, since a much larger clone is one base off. As DNA, the CDR3 is TGTGCCAGCAGTTCAGGCTCGGTACAGGGGAAGTTCTTC. It is translated as CASSSGSVQGKFF. The rearrangement uses TRBV12-3 or TRBV12-4 and TRBJ2-1, with TRBD1 identical over 7 bases. This CDR3 is 13 amino acids long. The V gene end was trimmed by 4 bases and the J gene end by 14 bases; junction bases not matched to a gene: 11.

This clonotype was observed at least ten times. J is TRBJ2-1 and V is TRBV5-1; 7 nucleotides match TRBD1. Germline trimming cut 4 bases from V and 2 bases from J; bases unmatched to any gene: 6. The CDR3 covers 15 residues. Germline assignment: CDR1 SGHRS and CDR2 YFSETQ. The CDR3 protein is CASSPDGTAYNEQFF. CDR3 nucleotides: TGCGCCAGCAGCCCGGACGGGACAGCCTACAATGAGCAGTTCTTC.

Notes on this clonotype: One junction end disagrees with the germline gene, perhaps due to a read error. This CDR3 reads CCASSGRGLALLSYEQYF. The CDR3 coding sequence is TGCTGTGCTAGTTCGGGAAGGGGTTTAGCGCTCCTATCCTACGAGCAGTACTTC. This chain links TRBV20-1 with TRBJ2-7, with D tentatively TRBD1 or TRBD2 (5 bases each). Germline lookup yields CDR1 DFQATT and CDR2 SNEGSKA (reference sequence). This CDR3 is built from 18 residues.

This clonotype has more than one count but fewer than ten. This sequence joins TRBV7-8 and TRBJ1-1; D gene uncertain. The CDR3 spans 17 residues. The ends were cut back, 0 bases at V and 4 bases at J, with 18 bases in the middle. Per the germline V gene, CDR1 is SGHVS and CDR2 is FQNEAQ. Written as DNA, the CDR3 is TGTGCCAGCAGCTTAGCGGCGTCGGTGGCGCCGGGCACTGAAGCTTTCTTT. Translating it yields CASSLAASVAPGTEAFF.

The CDR3 nucleotides read TGTGCCAGCAGTTACATGGTAGGAGTAAAGACCCAGTACTTC. Translated: CASSYMVGVKTQYF. J is TRBJ2-5 and V is TRBV6-5; D is undetermined. Germline values: CDR1 MNHEY, CDR2 SVGAGI. CDR3 length: 14 amino acids. The V end was cut by 2 bases, the J end by 6 bases, with 13 bases between.

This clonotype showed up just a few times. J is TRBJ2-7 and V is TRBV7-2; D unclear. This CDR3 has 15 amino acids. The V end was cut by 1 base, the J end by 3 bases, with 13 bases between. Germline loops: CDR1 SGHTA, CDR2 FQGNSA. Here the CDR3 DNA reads TGTGCCAGCAGCTTAGGAGGATCCCACCACTACGAGCAGTACTTC. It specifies CASSLGGSHHYEQYF.

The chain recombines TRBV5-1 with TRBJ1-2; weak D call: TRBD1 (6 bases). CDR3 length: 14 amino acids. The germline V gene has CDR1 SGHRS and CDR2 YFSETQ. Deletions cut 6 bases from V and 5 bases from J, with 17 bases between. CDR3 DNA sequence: TGCGCCAGCAACAACTTGGGGGCAGGGTATGGCTACACCTTC. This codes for CASNNLGAGYGYTF.

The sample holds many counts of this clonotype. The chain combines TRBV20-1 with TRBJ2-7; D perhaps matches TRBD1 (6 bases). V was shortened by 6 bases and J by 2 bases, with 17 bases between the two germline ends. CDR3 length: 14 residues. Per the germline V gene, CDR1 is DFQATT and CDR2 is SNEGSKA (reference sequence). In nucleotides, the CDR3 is TGCAGTGCACAAACAACAGGGTCCGCCTACGAGCAGTACTTC. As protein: CSAQTTGSAYEQYF.